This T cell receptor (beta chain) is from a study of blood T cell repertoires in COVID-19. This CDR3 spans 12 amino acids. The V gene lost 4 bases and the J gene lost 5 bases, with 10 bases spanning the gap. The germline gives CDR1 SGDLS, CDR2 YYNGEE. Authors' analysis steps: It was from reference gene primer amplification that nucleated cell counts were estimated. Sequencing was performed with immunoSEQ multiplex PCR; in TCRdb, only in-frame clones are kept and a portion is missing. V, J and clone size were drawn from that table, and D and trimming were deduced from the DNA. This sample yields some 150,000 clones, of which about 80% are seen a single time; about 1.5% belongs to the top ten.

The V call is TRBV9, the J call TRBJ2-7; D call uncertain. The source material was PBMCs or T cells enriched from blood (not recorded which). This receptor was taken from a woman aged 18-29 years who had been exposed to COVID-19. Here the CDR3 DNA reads TGTGCCAGCAGCCCTGGTGGGCACGAGCAGTACTTC. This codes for CASSPGGHEQYF.